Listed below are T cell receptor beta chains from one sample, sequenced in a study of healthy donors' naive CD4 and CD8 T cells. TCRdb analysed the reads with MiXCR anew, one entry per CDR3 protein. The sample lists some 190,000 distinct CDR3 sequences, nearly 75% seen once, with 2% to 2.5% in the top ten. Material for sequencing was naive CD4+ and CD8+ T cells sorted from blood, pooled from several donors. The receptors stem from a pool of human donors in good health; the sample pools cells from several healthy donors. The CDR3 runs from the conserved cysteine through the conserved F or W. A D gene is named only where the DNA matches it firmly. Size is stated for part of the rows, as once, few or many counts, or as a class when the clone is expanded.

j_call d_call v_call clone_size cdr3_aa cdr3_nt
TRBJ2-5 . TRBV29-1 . CSVELGVLETQYF TGCAGCGTTGAATTAGGGGTTCTGGAGACCCAGTACTTC
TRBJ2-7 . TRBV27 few CASSGSGTYEQYF TGTGCCAGCAGTGGGTCAGGGACCTACGAGCAGTACTTC
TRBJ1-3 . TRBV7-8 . CASSLDQTIYF TGTGCCAGCAGCTTAGATCAGACCATATATTTT
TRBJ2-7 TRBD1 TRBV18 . CASSPAGQGYYEQYF TGTGCCAGCTCACCAGCAGGACAGGGATACTACGAGCAGTACTTC
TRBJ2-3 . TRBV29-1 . CSVAPTDTQYF TGCAGCGTCGCTCCTACAGATACGCAGTATTTT
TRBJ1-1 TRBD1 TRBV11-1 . CASSGPKGAVNTEAFF TGTGCCAGCAGCGGCCCGAAGGGGGCGGTGAACACTGAAGCTTTCTTT
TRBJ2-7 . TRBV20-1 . CSASRDTRGYEQYF TGCAGTGCCTCTAGGGACACCCGAGGGTACGAGCAGTACTTC
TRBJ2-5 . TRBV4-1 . CASSQAVRVQETQYF TGCGCCAGCAGCCAAGCCGTCCGCGTCCAAGAGACCCAGTACTTC
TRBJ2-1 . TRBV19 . CASSMSESYEQFF TGTGCCAGTAGTATGTCGGAGTCCTATGAGCAGTTCTTC
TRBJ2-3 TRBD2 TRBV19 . CASSISGGVTDTQYF TGTGCCAGTAGTATTAGCGGGGGTGTTACAGATACGCAGTATTTT
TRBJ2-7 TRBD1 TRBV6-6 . CASSTTSRAGGNYEQYF TGTGCCAGCAGTACTACCTCGAGGGCAGGGGGCAACTACGAGCAGTACTTC
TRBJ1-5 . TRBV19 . CASRGRDNQPQHF TGTGCCAGTAGAGGCAGAGACAATCAGCCCCAGCATTTT
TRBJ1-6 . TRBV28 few CASSSPRDHNSPLHF TGTGCCAGCAGTTCCCCCAGGGACCATAATTCACCCCTCCACTTT
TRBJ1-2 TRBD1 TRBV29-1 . CSVDGQGNGYTF TGCAGCGTTGATGGACAGGGCAATGGCTACACCTTC
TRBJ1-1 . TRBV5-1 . CASSHDIGRMNTEAFF TGCGCCAGCAGCCACGACATTGGACGGATGAACACTGAAGCTTTCTTT
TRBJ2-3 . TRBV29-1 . CSVEQGKRDTQYF TGCAGCGTTGAACAGGGGAAGCGGGATACGCAGTATTTT
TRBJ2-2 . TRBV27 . CASSWGAGSGELFF TGTGCCAGCAGTTGGGGGGCAGGTTCCGGGGAGCTGTTTTTT
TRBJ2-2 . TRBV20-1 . CSVYRNGELFF TGCAGTGTATACCGGAACGGGGAGCTGTTTTTT
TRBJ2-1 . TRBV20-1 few CSARARGKGGDEQFF TGCAGTGCTAGAGCCCGGGGGAAAGGAGGCGATGAGCAGTTCTTC
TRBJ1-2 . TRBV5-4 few CASSLGENYGYTF TGTGCCAGCAGCTTGGGAGAAAACTATGGCTACACCTTC
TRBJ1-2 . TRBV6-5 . CASSQSGEPTYGYTF TGTGCCAGCAGTCAGAGCGGGGAACCTACCTATGGCTACACCTTC
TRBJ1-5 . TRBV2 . CASSAGLGNQPQHF TGTGCCAGCAGTGCCGGTTTGGGCAATCAGCCCCAGCATTTT
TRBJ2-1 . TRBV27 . CASTGEFPRREQFF TGTGCCAGCACCGGGGAGTTTCCGAGGCGCGAGCAGTTCTTC
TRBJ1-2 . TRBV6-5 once CASSPLGQSLGYGYTF TGTGCCAGCAGTCCCCTTGGACAGTCCTTGGGGTATGGCTACACCTTC
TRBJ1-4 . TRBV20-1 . CSAARGANEKLFF TGCAGTGCCGCAAGAGGGGCTAATGAAAAACTGTTTTTT
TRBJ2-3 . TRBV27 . CASVPWLAGDTQYF TGTGCCAGCGTTCCGTGGCTAGCCGGAGATACGCAGTATTTT
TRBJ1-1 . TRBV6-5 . CASSYKRQAEAFF TGTGCCAGCAGTTATAAGAGACAAGCTGAAGCTTTCTTT
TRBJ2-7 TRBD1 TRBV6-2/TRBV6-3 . CASKTGGSSYEQYF TGTGCCAGCAAGACAGGGGGAAGCTCCTACGAGCAGTACTTC
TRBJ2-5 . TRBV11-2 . CASSFSLYQETQYF TGTGCCAGCAGCTTTAGCTTGTACCAAGAGACCCAGTACTTC
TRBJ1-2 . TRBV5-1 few CASSFAANNYGYTF TGCGCCAGCAGCTTCGCGGCTAATAACTATGGCTACACCTTC
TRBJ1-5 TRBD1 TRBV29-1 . CSVADRFNQPQHF TGCAGCGTAGCGGACAGGTTCAATCAGCCCCAGCATTTT
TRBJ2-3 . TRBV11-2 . CASSLGPTADTQYF TGTGCCAGCAGCCTCGGACCTACAGCGGATACGCAGTATTTT
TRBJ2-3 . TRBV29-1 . CSVTGKGPDTQYF TGCAGCGTTACAGGGAAGGGTCCAGATACGCAGTATTTT
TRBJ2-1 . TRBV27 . CASSSYTNEQFF TGTGCCAGCAGTTCCTACACAAATGAGCAGTTCTTC
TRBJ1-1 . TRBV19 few CASSIGLTATEAFF TGTGCCAGTAGTATCGGATTAACCGCCACTGAAGCTTTCTTT
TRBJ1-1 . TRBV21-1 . CASSKAGSVNTEAFF TGTGCCAGCAGCAAAGCTGGGTCGGTGAACACTGAAGCTTTCTTT
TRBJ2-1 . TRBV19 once CASSIKESNEQFF TGTGCCAGTAGTATCAAAGAGTCCAATGAGCAGTTCTTC
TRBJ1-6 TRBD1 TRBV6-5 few CASSTTGQGNNSPLHF TGTGCCAGCAGTACCACCGGACAGGGGAATAATTCACCCCTCCACTTT
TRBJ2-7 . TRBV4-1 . CASSQPPGRRPYEQYF TGCGCCAGCAGCCAGCCACCGGGACGCCGACCCTACGAGCAGTACTTC
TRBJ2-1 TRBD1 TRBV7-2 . CASSVGTGIYNEQFF TGTGCCAGCAGCGTGGGGACAGGGATCTACAATGAGCAGTTCTTC
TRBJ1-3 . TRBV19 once CASSMGQPLGNTIYF TGTGCCAGTAGTATGGGGCAACCCCTAGGAAACACCATATATTTT